This entry lists 31 T cell receptor beta chains sequenced from one sample in a study of T cell clusters in autoimmune cytopenias. TRB was amplified by touch-down multiplex PCR, primer pools A and B combined. From its re-call of the multiplex PCR reads, TCRdb lists each CDR3 protein once, without DNA. Recorded for this sample: 6,000 to 9,500 distinct CDR3 sequences. TRB amplification used approximately 250 ng of peripheral blood genomic DNA. Source material: peripheral blood. These receptors were obtained from a human donor with an autoimmune cytopenia or autoimmune hepatitis (not recorded which).

This chain connects TRBV20-1 to TRBJ2-1. From germline, CDR1 is DFQATT and CDR2 SNEGSKA (reference sequence). The CDR3 sequence is 13 residues long. CDR3 sequence reads: CSASKNSYNEQFF.

This sequence joins TRBV6-5 and TRBJ2-1; TCRdb outputs TRBD2, but without DNA this stays unchecked. Germline loops: CDR1 MNHEY, CDR2 SVGAGI. This CDR3 region has 16 residues. The CDR3 sequence: CASSSQLADYWNEQFF.

The V gene is TRBV6-2 or TRBV6-3, the J gene TRBJ2-1; absent DNA, TCRdb's TRBD2 call cannot be checked. The CDR3 has 15 residues. CDR1 MNHEY and CDR2 SVGEGT come from the germline V gene. The CDR3 loop reads CASRNGGGASDEQFF.

This clonotype is identified as medium-sized from frequency. V gene TRBV6-6 combines with J gene TRBJ2-3; TCRdb reports TRBD1, a call that lacks DNA to check it against. Germline V gene data show CDR1 as MNHNY and CDR2 as SVGAGI (reference sequence). The CDR3 is made up of 14 amino acids. The CDR3 protein is CASSSGGEADTQYF.

The chain has TRBV6-5 and TRBJ2-5; TCRdb names TRBD2, which stays unverified in the absence of DNA. The CDR3 runs 15 residues. Germline V gene sequence: CDR1 MNHEY, CDR2 SVGAGI. CDR3 in amino acids: CASSYWRGGEETQYF.

V and J are TRBV6-2 or TRBV6-3 and TRBJ2-2; lacking DNA, the TRBD1 call made by TCRdb goes unchecked. CDR1 and CDR2 from the germline V gene are MNHEY and SVGEGT. CDR3 size: 15 residues. Here the CDR3 reads CASRQGSGWAGELFF.

In terms of frequency, this clonotype is medium-sized. The rearrangement joins TRBV30 to TRBJ1-6; the D call of TRBD1 rests on TCRdb alone, since no DNA is present to check it. The CDR3 consists of 14 residues. From germline, CDR1 is GTSNPN and CDR2 SVGIG (reference sequence). The chain's CDR3 is CAWSAGGTNSPLHF.

The chain has TRBV6-2 or TRBV6-3 and TRBJ2-1; no DNA is available, so the TRBD2 call from TCRdb remains unchecked. This CDR3 is built from 15 residues. CDR1 and CDR2 (germline): MNHEY, SVGEGT. CDR3 protein: CASQGYLAWGFEQFF.

The V gene is TRBV18, the J gene TRBJ1-1; TCRdb outputs TRBD1, but without DNA this stays unchecked. Germline V CDR1 and CDR2: KGHSH, LQKENI. The CDR3 runs to 13 residues. CDR3 loop: CASQSGGNTEAFF.

This chain joins TRBV28 and TRBJ2-7; lacking DNA, the TRBD1 call made by TCRdb goes unchecked. CDR1 and CDR2 from the germline V gene are MDHEN and SYDVKM. This CDR3 comprises 15 residues. Here the CDR3 reads CASSSNRDIPYEQYF.

By frequency, this clonotype is medium-sized. CDR3 region: CSVVGGTNTGELFF. J is TRBJ2-2 and V is TRBV29-1; the TCRdb D gene call, TRBD2, has no DNA to confirm it. CDR1 is SQVTM and CDR2 is ANQGSEA in the germline V gene. CDR3 length: 14 amino acids.

Its frequency marks this clonotype as medium-sized. The CDR3 sequence is CAWSVILRRNYGYTF. V and J are TRBV30 and TRBJ1-2. The CDR3 spans 15 residues. In germline, CDR1 is GTSNPN, CDR2 SVGIG (reference sequence).

CDR3 sequence: CASSPWGAGTDTQYF. The gene calls are TRBV18 and TRBJ2-3. In germline, CDR1 is KGHSH, CDR2 LQKENI. The CDR3 is 15 residues long.

The V gene is TRBV6-5, the J gene TRBJ2-1. The V gene's germline CDR1 is MNHEY and CDR2 SVGAGI. The length of the CDR3 is 16 residues. The chain's CDR3 is CASSLDNGSPYNEQFF.

This clonotype counts as medium-sized by frequency. V usage is TRBV5-6 and J usage is TRBJ1-1. This CDR3 region has 11 residues. Germline CDR1 and CDR2: SGHDT and YYEEEE. The chain's CDR3 is CASSLDTEAFF. The entire variable domain, with the rest obtained from reference TRBV5-6 and TRBJ1-1, is as follows: DAGVTQSPTHLIKTRGQQVTLRCSPKSGHDTVSWYQQALGQGPQFIFQYYEEEERQRGNFPDRFSGHQFPNYSSELNVNALLLGDSALYLCASSLDTEAFFGQGTRLTVV.

This clonotype is labeled medium-sized based on frequency. The chain links TRBV20-1 to TRBJ2-3. CDR1 and CDR2 (germline): DFQATT, SNEGSKA (reference sequence). The CDR3 runs to 14 residues. The CDR3 protein is CSASGLARTDTQYF.

Measured by frequency, this clonotype is medium-sized. The chain links TRBV7-9 to TRBJ1-6. Looked up from germline, CDR1 is SEHNR and CDR2 is FQNEAQ (reference sequence). The CDR3 length is 12 residues. The CDR3 here is CASRYGDSPLHF.

This clonotype registers medium-sized by frequency. V and J are TRBV6-6 and TRBJ1-2. Germline V gene lookup returns CDR1 MNHNY and CDR2 SVGAGI (reference sequence). There are 15 residues in the CDR3. The CDR3 here is CASSYVTKVGYGYTF.

Judged by frequency, this clonotype is medium-sized. This chain joins TRBV7-9 and TRBJ2-7; as DNA is missing, the TRBD1 call by TCRdb cannot be tested. The CDR3 is 16 residues long. Germline V gives CDR1 SEHNR, CDR2 FQNEAQ (reference sequence). The CDR3 spells CASSPRGGESSYEQYF.

By frequency, this clonotype is medium-sized. The chain recombines TRBV7-6 with TRBJ2-7; the TCRdb D gene call, TRBD2, has no DNA to confirm it. CDR3 size: 14 residues. The V gene's germline CDR1 is SGHVS and CDR2 FNYEAQ. This chain's CDR3 is CASSPTGRAYEQYF.

This chain uses TRBV6-1 with TRBJ2-3; no DNA is available, so the TRBD2 call from TCRdb remains unchecked. Germline values: CDR1 MNHNS, CDR2 SASEGT. The CDR3 is 18 residues long. The chain's CDR3 is CASSEAGTSRFPADTQYF.

The chain couples TRBV7-6 to TRBJ2-1; TCRdb names TRBD2, which stays unverified in the absence of DNA. CDR3 length equals 16 residues. The germline V gene has CDR1 SGHVS and CDR2 FNYEAQ. This CDR3 is CASSSVPDSLNNEQFF.

The V and J genes are TRBV4-3 and TRBJ2-3. The CDR3 consists of 14 residues. Per the germline V gene, CDR1 is LGHNA and CDR2 is YSLEER. The CDR3 sequence: CASSQGPGTDTQYF.

This chain connects TRBV20-1 to TRBJ2-7; TCRdb selects TRBD1, and the lack of DNA leaves this call unchecked. CDR3 size: 13 residues. Germline CDR1 reads DFQATT; CDR2 reads SNEGSKA (reference sequence). This CDR3 reads CSAPRTGIREQYF.

This clonotype counts as medium-sized by frequency. The rearrangement joins TRBV7-6 to TRBJ2-7; TCRdb proposes TRBD1, but this gene call is untestable without DNA. The germline V gene has CDR1 SGHVS and CDR2 FNYEAQ. The CDR3 is 13 residues long. The CDR3 sequence: CASSRPGAYEQYF.

This clonotype counts as medium-sized by frequency. The chain recombines TRBV20-1 with TRBJ1-2; TCRdb designates TRBD1, a call that cannot be tested without DNA. The V gene's germline CDR1 is DFQATT and CDR2 SNEGSKA (reference sequence). The CDR3 is 12 amino acids. The CDR3 is CSARSTGGGYTF.

This chain uses TRBV27 with TRBJ2-7; absent DNA, TCRdb's TRBD1 call cannot be checked. The germline CDR1 and CDR2 sequences are MNHEY and SMNVEV (reference sequence). The CDR3 runs to 16 residues. This CDR3 is CASSLSRQAPLLEQYF.

The chain recombines TRBV5-6 with TRBJ2-3. CDR1 and CDR2 from the germline V gene are SGHDT and YYEEEE. This CDR3 contains 16 residues. The CDR3: CASSTGWGLSTDTQYF.

This rearrangement joins TRBV10-3 to TRBJ2-3; checking the TCRdb D call of TRBD1 is not possible without DNA. There are 16 residues in the CDR3. Germline CDR1 ENHRY, CDR2 SYGVKD. The CDR3: CAISPAGLSWADTQYF.

The chain employs TRBV6-5 and TRBJ1-1; TCRdb selects TRBD1, and the lack of DNA leaves this call unchecked. Germline lookup yields CDR1 MNHEY and CDR2 SVGAGI. There are 16 residues in the CDR3. This CDR3 reads CASRHGRERGRTEAFF.

This clonotype counts as medium-sized (0.01 to 0.1%) by frequency. V and J are TRBV10-3 and TRBJ1-2; TCRdb's D call, TRBD1, is unchecked because there is no DNA. The V gene's germline CDR1 is ENHRY and CDR2 SYGVKD. The CDR3 length is 17 residues. This CDR3 is CAITPRGGAGSFYGYTF.